This TCR beta chain derives from a study of blood T cell repertoires in COVID-19. Study details: Samples taken during acute and convalescent COVID-19 were collected in the United States, Italy and Spain. T cells, B-cell-depleted T cells, or PBMCs provided the cDNA or gDNA that served as material.

The V end lost 5 bases, the J end lost 2 bases, and 9 bases lay between the germline ends. The CDR3 sequence is 13 residues long. Germline assignment: CDR1 KGHSH and CDR2 LQKENI. Authors' analysis steps: Reference gene primer amplification gave estimated nucleated cell counts. Sequencing was performed with immunoSEQ multiplex PCR; in TCRdb, only in-frame clones are kept and a portion is missing. V, J and clone size were drawn from that table, and D and trimming were deduced from the DNA. The sample yields about 490,000 clones, approximately 83% seen once. This receptor was obtained from a human donor in a cohort sampled during active COVID-19. Sequencing used peripheral blood. This chain joins TRBV18 and TRBJ1-1, with no clear D. CDR3 in DNA: TGTGCCAGCTCAGAGGCCCTTAACACTGAAGCTTTCTTT. Translating it yields CASSEALNTEAFF.